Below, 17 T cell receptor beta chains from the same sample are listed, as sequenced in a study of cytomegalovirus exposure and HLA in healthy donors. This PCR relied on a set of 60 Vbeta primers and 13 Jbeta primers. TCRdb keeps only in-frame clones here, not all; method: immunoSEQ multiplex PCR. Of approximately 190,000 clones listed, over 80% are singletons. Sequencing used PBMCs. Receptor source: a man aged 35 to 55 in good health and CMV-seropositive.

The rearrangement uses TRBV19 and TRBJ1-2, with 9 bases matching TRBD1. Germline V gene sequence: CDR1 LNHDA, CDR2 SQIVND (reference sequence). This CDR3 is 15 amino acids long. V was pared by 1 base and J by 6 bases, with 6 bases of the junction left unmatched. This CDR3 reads CASSIAGQGLNGYTF. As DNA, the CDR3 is TGTGCCAGTAGTATAGCGGGACAGGGCCTGAATGGCTACACCTTC. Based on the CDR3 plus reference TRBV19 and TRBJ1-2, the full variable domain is DGGITQSPKYLFRKEGQNVTLSCEQNLNHDAMYWYRQDPGQGLRLIYYSQIVNDFQKGDIAEGYSVSREKKESFPLTVTSAQKNPTAFYLCASSIAGQGLNGYTFGSGTRLTVV.

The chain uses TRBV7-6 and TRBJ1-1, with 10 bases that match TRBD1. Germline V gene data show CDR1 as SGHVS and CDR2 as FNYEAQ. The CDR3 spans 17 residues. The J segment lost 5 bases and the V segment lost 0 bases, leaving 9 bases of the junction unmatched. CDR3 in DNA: TGTGCCAGCAGCTTAGCCTCCGGGACAGGGGCCAGGACTGAAGCTTTCTTT. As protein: CASSLASGTGARTEAFF. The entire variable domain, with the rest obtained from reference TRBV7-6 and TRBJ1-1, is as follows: GAGVSQSPRYKVTKRGQDVALRCDPISGHVSLYWYRQALGQGPEFLTYFNYEAQQDKSGLPNDRFSAERPEGSISTLTIQRTEQRDSAMYRCASSLASGTGARTEAFFGQGTRLTVV.

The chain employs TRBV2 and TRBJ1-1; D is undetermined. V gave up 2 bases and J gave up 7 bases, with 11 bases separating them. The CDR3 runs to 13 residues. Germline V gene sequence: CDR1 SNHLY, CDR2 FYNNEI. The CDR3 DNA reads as TGTGCCAGCAGTGAAACCCGGGGTGGTGAAGCTTTCTTT. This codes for CASSETRGGEAFF.

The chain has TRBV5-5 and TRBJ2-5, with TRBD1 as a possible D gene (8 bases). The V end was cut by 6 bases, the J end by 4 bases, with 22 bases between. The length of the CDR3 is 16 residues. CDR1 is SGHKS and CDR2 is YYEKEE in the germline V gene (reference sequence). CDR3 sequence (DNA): TGTGCCAGCACACCGTCAGGACAGGGAGGGAGAGAGACCCAGTACTTC. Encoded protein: CASTPSGQGGRETQYF.

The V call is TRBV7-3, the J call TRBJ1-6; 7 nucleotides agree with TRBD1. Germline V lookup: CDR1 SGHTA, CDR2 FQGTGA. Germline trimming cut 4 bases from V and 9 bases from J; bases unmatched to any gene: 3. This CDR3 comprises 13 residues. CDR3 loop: CASSSTGFSPLHF. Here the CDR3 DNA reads TGTGCCAGCAGCTCGACAGGGTTTTCACCCCTCCACTTT.

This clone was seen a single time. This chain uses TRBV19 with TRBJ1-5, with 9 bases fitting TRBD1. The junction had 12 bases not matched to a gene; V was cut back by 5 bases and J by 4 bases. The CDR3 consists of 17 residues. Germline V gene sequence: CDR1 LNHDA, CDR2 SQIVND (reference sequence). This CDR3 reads CASSLFTGGAGNQPQHF. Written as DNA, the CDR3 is TGTGCCAGTAGTTTGTTCACAGGGGGCGCGGGGAATCAGCCCCAGCATTTT.

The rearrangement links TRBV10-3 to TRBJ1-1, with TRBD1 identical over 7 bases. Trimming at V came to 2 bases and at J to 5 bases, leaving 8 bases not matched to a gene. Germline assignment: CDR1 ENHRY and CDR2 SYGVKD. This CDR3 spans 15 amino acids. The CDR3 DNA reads TGTGCCATCAGTGAGACAGGGGACCCGGGAACTGAAGCTTTCTTT. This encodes CAISETGDPGTEAFF.

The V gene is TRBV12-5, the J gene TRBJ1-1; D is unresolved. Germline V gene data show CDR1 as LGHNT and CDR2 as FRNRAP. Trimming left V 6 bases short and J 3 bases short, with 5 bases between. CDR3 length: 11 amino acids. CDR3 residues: CASGLDTEAFF. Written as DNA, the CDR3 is TGTGCTAGTGGCCTCGACACTGAAGCTTTCTTT.

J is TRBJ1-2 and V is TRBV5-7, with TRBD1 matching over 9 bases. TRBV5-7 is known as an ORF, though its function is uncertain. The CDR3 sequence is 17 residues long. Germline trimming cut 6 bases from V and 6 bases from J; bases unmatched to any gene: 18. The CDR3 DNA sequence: TGTGCCAGCACAACGGCCAGCCCCCGGGACAGGGCCCATGGCTACACCTTC. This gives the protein CASTTASPRDRAHGYTF.

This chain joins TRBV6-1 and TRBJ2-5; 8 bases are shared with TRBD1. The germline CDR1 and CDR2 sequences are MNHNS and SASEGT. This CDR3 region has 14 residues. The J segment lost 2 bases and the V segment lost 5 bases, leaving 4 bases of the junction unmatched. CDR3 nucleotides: TGTGCCAGCAGTCTGACAGGGGTACAAGAGACCCAGTACTTC. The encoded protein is CASSLTGVQETQYF.

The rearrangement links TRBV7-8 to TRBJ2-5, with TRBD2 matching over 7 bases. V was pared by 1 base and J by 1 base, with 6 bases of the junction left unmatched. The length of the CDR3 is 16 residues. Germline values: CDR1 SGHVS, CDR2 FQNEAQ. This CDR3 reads CASSLVGRGVQETQYF. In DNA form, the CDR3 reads TGTGCCAGCAGCTTAGTGGGCCGGGGGGTCCAAGAGACCCAGTACTTC.

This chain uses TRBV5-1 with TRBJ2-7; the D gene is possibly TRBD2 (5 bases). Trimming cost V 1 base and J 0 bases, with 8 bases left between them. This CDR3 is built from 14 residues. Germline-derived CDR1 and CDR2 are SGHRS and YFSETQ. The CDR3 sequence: CASSLPGSSYEQYF. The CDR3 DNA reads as TGCGCCAGCAGCTTGCCGGGGAGCTCCTACGAGCAGTACTTC.

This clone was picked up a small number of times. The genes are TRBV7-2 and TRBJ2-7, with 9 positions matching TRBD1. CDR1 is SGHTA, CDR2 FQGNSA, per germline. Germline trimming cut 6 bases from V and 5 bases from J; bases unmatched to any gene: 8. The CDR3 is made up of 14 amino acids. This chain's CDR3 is CASRNRGPSDEQYF. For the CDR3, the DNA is TGTGCCAGCAGGAACAGGGGGCCGTCGGACGAGCAGTACTTC.

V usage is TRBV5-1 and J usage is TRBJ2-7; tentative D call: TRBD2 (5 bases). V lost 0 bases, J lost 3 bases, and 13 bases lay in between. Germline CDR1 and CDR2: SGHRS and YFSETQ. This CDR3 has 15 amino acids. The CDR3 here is CASSLASARGYEQYF. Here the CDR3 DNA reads TGCGCCAGCAGCTTGGCCTCGGCCCGGGGCTACGAGCAGTACTTC.

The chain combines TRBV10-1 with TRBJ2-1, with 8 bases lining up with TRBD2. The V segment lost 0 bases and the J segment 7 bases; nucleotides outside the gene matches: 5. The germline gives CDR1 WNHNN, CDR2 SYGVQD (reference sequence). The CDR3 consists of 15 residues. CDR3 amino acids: CASSESGGGRNEQFF. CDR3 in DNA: TGCGCCAGCAGTGAGTCCGGGGGGGGCCGGAATGAGCAGTTCTTC.

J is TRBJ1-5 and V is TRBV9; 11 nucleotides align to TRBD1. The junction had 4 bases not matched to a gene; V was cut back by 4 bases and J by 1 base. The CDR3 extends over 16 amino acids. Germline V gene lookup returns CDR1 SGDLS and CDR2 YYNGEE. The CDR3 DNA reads TGTGCCAGCAGCAGGACAGGGGGCGAGAGCAATCAGCCCCAGCATTTT. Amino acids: CASSRTGGESNQPQHF. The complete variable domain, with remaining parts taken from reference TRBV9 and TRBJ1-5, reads DSGVTQTPKHLITATGQRVTLRCSPRSGDLSVYWYQQSLDQGLQFLIQYYNGEERAKGNILERFSAQQFPDLHSELNLSSLELGDSALYFCASSRTGGESNQPQHFGDGTRLSIL.

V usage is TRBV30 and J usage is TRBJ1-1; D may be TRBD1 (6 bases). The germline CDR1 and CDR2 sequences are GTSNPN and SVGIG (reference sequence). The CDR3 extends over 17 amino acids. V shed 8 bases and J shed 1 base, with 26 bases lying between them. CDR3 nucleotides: TGTGCCCTGGAGTCGGATCCCGTAGACAGGCCGAACACTGAAGCTTTCTTT. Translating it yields CALESDPVDRPNTEAFF. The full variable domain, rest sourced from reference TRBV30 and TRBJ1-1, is SQTIHQWPATLVQPVGSPLSLECTVEGTSNPNLYWYRQAAGRGLQLLFYSVGIGQISSEVPQNLSASRPQDRQFILSSKKLLLSDSGFYLCALESDPVDRPNTEAFFGQGTRLTVV.